Presented here are 12 T cell receptor beta chains from one specimen sequenced in a study of blood T cells in healthy people across ages. A J-beta primer mix and a sample-barcoded 5' primer were used in a second PCR of about 7 to 12 cycles. TCRdb passed the 5' RACE reads through MiXCR, listing each CDR3 protein once. Counted here are 800,000 or so distinct CDR3 sequences, around two thirds occurring once; the ten biggest clones make up around 30%. The sequenced sample was blood. The receptors come from a man in his thirties or forties in good health.

This clonotype was counted between two and nine times. The CDR3 is CASSQVTKLPRGPTDTQYF. CDR3 in DNA: TGCGCCAGCAGCCAAGTCACCAAGCTCCCCAGGGGACCCACAGATACGCAGTATTTT. This chain joins TRBV4-3 and TRBJ2-3, with D maybe TRBD1 (6 bases). This CDR3 comprises 19 residues. Per the germline V gene, CDR1 is LGHNA and CDR2 is YSLEER. Trimming took 1 base from V and 2 from J, leaving 22 bases between them.

In this sample, this clonotype turned up a few times. V gene TRBV4-3 combines with J gene TRBJ1-2; no clear D gene. The V end was cut by 0 bases, the J end by 3 bases, with 11 bases between. There are 15 residues in the CDR3. The germline gives CDR1 LGHNA, CDR2 YSLEER. The CDR3 nucleotides read TGCGCCAGCAGCCAAGAGAACGTGGAGTACTATGGCTACACCTTC. Translation gives CASSQENVEYYGYTF.

To note about this clonotype: Mismatch with germline at one junction end may stem from a read error. This chain links TRBV7-9 with TRBJ2-1; D is uncertain. The germline V gene encodes CDR1 SEHNR and CDR2 FQNEAQ (reference sequence). The CDR3 totals 13 residues. The CDR3 nucleotides are TGTGCCAGCATCGTGACTGCCTCGAATGGGCAGTTCTTC. Translated: CASIVTASNGQFF.

This sequence joins TRBV12-3 or TRBV12-4 and TRBJ2-7, with 10 bases that match TRBD2. The CDR3 runs to 14 residues. V trimming: 3 bases; J trimming: 3 bases; junction bases outside the gene matches: 2. The CDR3 here is CASSLRTSGYEQYF. CDR3 DNA sequence: TGTGCCAGCAGTTTGAGGACTAGCGGCTACGAGCAGTACTTC.

The chain employs TRBV24-1 and TRBJ2-7; 8 bases are shared with TRBD2. The germline CDR1 and CDR2 sequences are KGHDR and SFDVKD. The CDR3 has 14 residues. The V segment lost 12 bases and the J segment 4 bases; nucleotides outside the gene matches: 13. CDR3 DNA sequence: TGTGCCCCCCTCGGCGGGGGGCCGCCTTACGAGCAGTACTTC. Its protein product is CAPLGGGPPYEQYF.

The chain carries TRBV16 and TRBJ2-2; TRBD1 matches 7 bases. From germline, CDR1 is KGHSY and CDR2 FQNENV. The V and J ends lost 8 bases and 5 bases, in that order; junction bases with no gene match: 11. The CDR3 extends over 15 amino acids. CDR3: CASRSVQGTTGELFF. In DNA form, the CDR3 reads TGTGCCAGCCGATCGGTACAGGGGACGACCGGGGAGCTGTTTTTT.

The J gene is TRBJ2-5, the V gene TRBV4-3; D is unresolved. Trimming removed 4 bases from V and 1 base from J, with 10 bases in between. Looked up from germline, CDR1 is LGHNA and CDR2 is YSLEER. This CDR3 has 14 amino acids. The CDR3 sequence is CASSPYAFQETQYF. The CDR3 coding sequence is TGCGCCAGCAGCCCGTACGCATTCCAAGAGACCCAGTACTTC.

About this clonotype: The junction departs from the called germline gene at one end, perhaps through a read error. This chain joins TRBV7-2 and TRBJ1-2; maybe TRBD1 (6 bases). The CDR3 contains 14 residues. The germline CDR1 and CDR2 sequences are SGHTA and FQGNSA. As DNA, the CDR3 is TGTGCCAGCAGCCCGGGGACAACCTATTATGGCTGCACCTTC. Residues: CASSPGTTYYGCTF.

This clonotype was seen only a few times. The chain has TRBV28 and TRBJ2-1; 12 nucleotides align to TRBD1. The CDR3 is made up of 16 amino acids. Unmatched junction bases numbered 9, after V lost 5 bases and J lost 7 bases. Germline-derived CDR1 and CDR2 are MDHEN and SYDVKM. The CDR3 DNA reads TGTGCCAGCAGTACCTCCGGGACAGGGGGCAAGAATGAGCAGTTCTTC. Translating it yields CASSTSGTGGKNEQFF.

The chain carries TRBV7-8 and TRBJ2-7; TRBD1 matches 11 bases. The germline CDR1 and CDR2 sequences are SGHVS and FQNEAQ. The junction had 19 bases not matched to a gene; V was cut back by 5 bases and J by 4 bases. The CDR3 sequence is 19 residues long. The CDR3 bases are TGTGCCAGCAGCCCCGAGGACAGGGGGCATATCGTCTACGCGTACGAGCAGTACTTC. The encoded protein is CASSPEDRGHIVYAYEQYF.

This clonotype was picked up one time. The chain combines TRBV28 with TRBJ1-1; D call uncertain. Germline-derived CDR1 and CDR2 are MDHEN and SYDVKM. This CDR3 is built from 12 residues. Trimming took off 5 bases at V and 7 bases at J, with 11 bases between the two ends. The CDR3 here is CASSTRIGEAFF. The CDR3 DNA reads as TGTGCCAGCAGTACAAGGATTGGTGAAGCTTTCTTT.

This clonotype was observed once. This chain connects TRBV2 to TRBJ2-2; D unclear. V was cut by 6 bases and J by 7 bases, with 6 bases left in between. CDR3 length: 11 residues. CDR1 and CDR2 from the germline V gene are SNHLY and FYNNEI. The CDR3 nucleotides are TGTGCCAGCAGGGGTTTCGGGGAGCTGTTTTTT. Amino acid sequence: CASRGFGELFF.